Listed here are 7 T cell receptor beta chains from one sample, sequenced in a study of T cell responses to AZD1222 COVID-19 vaccine (dated by TCRdb to about 2021). The library was generated by the immunoSEQ multiplex PCR assay. TCRdb re-hosts the immuneACCESS table, in-frame sequences only. Its copies lack some clones; in the studies checked, an unresolved V gene accounts for under half of them, and the cause for the rest is not known. The sample table holds around 80,000 clones, of which about 83% were seen once. Jointly, the top ten make up about 1.3% of the sample. The time point tag for this specimen amounts to: about 28 days (+/-7) after the second vaccine dose. The material sequenced was peripheral blood, taken 28 days after the second AZD1222 dose. All receptors come from an adult who received the AZD1222 COVID-19 vaccine.

This clone counts as medium-sized (0.01 to 0.1%). The chain has TRBV29-1 and TRBJ2-7; TRBD2 is a possible D gene (6 bases). This CDR3 has 14 amino acids. CDR1 SQVTM and CDR2 ANQGSEA come from the germline V gene. V dropped 0 bases and J dropped 6 bases, with 15 bases sitting between them. In DNA form, the CDR3 reads TGCAGCGTTGAAGAAAACGCGAGGGGAGGCGAGCAGTACTTC. It is translated as CSVEENARGGEQYF.

This clone was detected a few times. This CDR3 reads CASSRFSGQGGNQPQHF. In DNA, the CDR3 is TGTGCCAGCTCTAGGTTCTCGGGGCAGGGGGGCAATCAGCCCCAGCATTTT. The chain recombines TRBV28 with TRBJ1-5; 7 bases fit TRBD1. Per germline, CDR1 MDHEN and CDR2 SYDVKM. The CDR3 length is 17 residues. Losses at the gene ends were 8 bases for V and 2 bases for J; bases not matched to a gene: 15. Full variable domain (rest looked up from reference TRBV28 and TRBJ1-5): DVKVTQSSRYLVKRTGEKVFLECVQDMDHENMFWYRQDPGLGLRLIYFSYDVKMKEKGDIPEGYSVSREKKERFSLILESASTNQTSMYLCASSRFSGQGGNQPQHFGDGTRLSIL.

This chain links TRBV30 with TRBJ2-1; the D is unclear. The germline CDR1 and CDR2 sequences are GTSNPN and SVGIG (reference sequence). V lost 2 bases to trimming and J lost 4 bases, with 15 bases between them. There are 15 residues in the CDR3. CDR3 in DNA: TGTGCCTGGAGTAGAAGGGTAGGAATGTACAATGAGCAGTTCTTC. As protein: CAWSRRVGMYNEQFF. The full variable domain, its missing parts supplied by reference TRBV30 and TRBJ2-1, is SQTIHQWPATLVQPVGSPLSLECTVEGTSNPNLYWYRQAAGRGLQLLFYSVGIGQISSEVPQNLSASRPQDRQFILSSKKLLLSDSGFYLCAWSRRVGMYNEQFFGPGTRLTVL.

This clone showed up just a few times. The rearrangement joins TRBV6-2 or TRBV6-3 to TRBJ2-2; TRBD2 matches 12 bases. Germline CDR1 is MNHEY and CDR2 is SVGEGT. The CDR3 is 15 amino acids. With 6 bases clipped from V and 10 bases from J, the junction kept 9 bases outside the gene matches. The CDR3 here is CASSHTSGRFVELFF. The CDR3 nucleotides read TGTGCCAGCAGCCATACTAGCGGGAGGTTTGTGGAGCTGTTTTTT.

This sequence joins TRBV10-3 and TRBJ1-2, with D possibly being TRBD1 (6 bases). The V gene's germline CDR1 is ENHRY and CDR2 SYGVKD. V was cut by 6 bases and J by 8 bases, with 16 bases left in between. CDR3 size: 13 residues. CDR3 sequence: CAIRNRESEGYTF. Written as DNA, the CDR3 is TGTGCCATCAGAAACAGGGAATCGGAAGGCTACACCTTC.

The chain carries TRBV5-1 and TRBJ2-5; unclear D gene. The V gene lost 5 bases and the J gene lost 4 bases, with 9 bases spanning the gap. The CDR3 contains 12 residues. Germline CDR1 is SGHRS and CDR2 is YFSETQ. The CDR3, as DNA: TGCGCCAGCAGGGGAATGGGAGAGACCCAGTACTTC. Translating it yields CASRGMGETQYF.

The chain couples TRBV5-1 to TRBJ2-2; possible D gene TRBD1, 6 bases. V was pared by 4 bases and J by 4 bases, with 11 bases between. The CDR3 consists of 14 residues. In germline, CDR1 is SGHRS, CDR2 YFSETQ. The chain's CDR3 is CASSDTGSTGELFF. DNA of the CDR3: TGCGCCAGCAGCGATACAGGGTCCACCGGGGAGCTGTTTTTT. The entire variable domain, with the rest obtained from reference TRBV5-1 and TRBJ2-2, is as follows: KAGVTQTPRYLIKTRGQQVTLSCSPISGHRSVSWYQQTPGQGLQFLFEYFSETQRNKGNFPGRFSGRQFSNSRSEMNVSTLELGDSALYLCASSDTGSTGELFFGEGSRLTVL.